A single sample gave rise to the 7 T cell receptor beta chains below, sequenced in a study of blood T cell repertoires in COVID-19. Clones were sequenced by immunoSEQ multiplex PCR, and TCRdb holds only the in-frame ones, with some missing. The table has roughly 80,000 clones, 84% seen once. What was sequenced was peripheral blood. The source is a man aged 45 to 65 with acute or convalescent COVID-19.

This sequence joins TRBV16 and TRBJ1-2; possible D gene TRBD1, 6 bases. Trimming removed 6 bases at V and 3 bases at J, with 17 bases between. The CDR3 covers 15 residues. Germline CDR1 KGHSY, CDR2 FQNENV. The CDR3 loop reads CASRPNRDGDYGYTF. Here the CDR3 DNA reads TGTGCCAGCAGACCAAACAGGGATGGTGACTATGGCTACACCTTC.

The chain joins TRBV30 to TRBJ1-6, with 9 bases lining up with TRBD1. In germline, CDR1 is GTSNPN, CDR2 SVGIG (reference sequence). The trim removed 2 bases at V and 8 bases at J, leaving 10 bases unmatched. The CDR3 has 16 amino acids. The CDR3 is CAWSFFGQGFYSPLHF. DNA for the CDR3: TGTGCCTGGAGTTTCTTCGGACAGGGGTTTTATTCACCCCTCCACTTT.

J is TRBJ2-2 and V is TRBV9; TRBD1 is a possible D gene (6 bases). V gave up 3 bases and J gave up 3 bases, with 9 bases separating them. CDR3 length: 14 amino acids. The germline gives CDR1 SGDLS, CDR2 YYNGEE. The CDR3 coding sequence is TGTGCCAGCAGCGGAGCAGGGGACACCGGGGAGCTGTTTTTT. Amino acids: CASSGAGDTGELFF.

As concerns this clone: Germline is not matched at one junction end, which may reflect a read error. This chain links TRBV7-2 with TRBJ2-4; 10 bases align to TRBD2. Per the germline V gene, CDR1 is SGHTA and CDR2 is FQGNSA. This CDR3 comprises 13 residues. CDR3 sequence (DNA): TGTGCCAGCAGCCTAGCGGGGGCCCAAGGATGGTACTTC. It translates to CASSLAGAQGWYF. Variable domain in full (rest from reference TRBV7-2 and TRBJ2-4): GAGVSQSPSNKVTEKGKDVELRCDPISGHTALYWYRQSLGQGLEFLIYFQGNSAPDKSGLPSDRFSAERTGGSVSTLTIQRTQQEDSAVYLCASSLAGAQGWYFGAGTRLSVL.

The chain combines TRBV4-1 with TRBJ2-1, with D possibly TRBD1 on 5 matching bases. V dropped 4 bases and J dropped 0 bases, with 10 bases sitting between them. The CDR3 loop spans 15 amino acids. Germline V gives CDR1 MGHRA, CDR2 YSYEKL. The CDR3 DNA reads TGCGCCAGCAGCCCACAGGCCAGCTCCTACAATGAGCAGTTCTTC. This sequence encodes CASSPQASSYNEQFF.

J is TRBJ2-4 and V is TRBV7-9, with D perhaps TRBD1 (5 bases). The CDR3 contains 16 residues. V was trimmed by 1 base and J by 0 bases, leaving 10 bases between them. CDR1 and CDR2 from the germline V gene are SEHNR and FQNEAQ (reference sequence). The CDR3 spells CASSLGAGLAKNIQYF. CDR3 in DNA: TGTGCCAGCAGCTTAGGGGCAGGGCTAGCCAAAAACATTCAGTACTTC.

This chain connects TRBV29-1 to TRBJ2-1; D not certain. The germline CDR1 and CDR2 sequences are SQVTM and ANQGSEA. Trimming stripped 4 bases from V and 0 bases from J, with 10 bases between. The CDR3 has 14 residues. CDR3 in amino acids: CSVVTSSSYNEQFF. In DNA form, the CDR3 reads TGCAGCGTTGTCACCAGTTCCTCCTACAATGAGCAGTTCTTC.